The present T cell receptor (beta chain) was sequenced within a study of blood T cell repertoires in COVID-19. Study-wide context: Specimens from acute and convalescent COVID-19 originated in the United States, Italy and Spain. Sources were T cells, B-cell-depleted T cells, or PBMCs; the material itself was cDNA or gDNA.

As handled by the study authors: Researchers report that nucleated cell counts were estimated from reference gene primer amplification. The table came from immunoSEQ multiplex PCR; TCRdb's copy has only in-frame clones and leaves some out. V and J calls and clone size are given by that table; D and trimming were obtained from the DNA. The sample comprises about 46,000 clones, approximately 88% of which are singletons, and roughly 7.4% rests with the top ten. This CDR3 comprises 15 residues. Deletions cut 2 bases from V and 2 bases from J, with 12 bases between. CDR1 and CDR2 from the germline V gene are ENHRY and SYGVKD.

The material sequenced was peripheral blood. The clonotype originates from a man in his forties or fifties with acute or convalescent COVID-19. The rearrangement links TRBV10-3 to TRBJ1-2; TRBD1 might be the D (5 bases). The CDR3 sequence is CAISEGWDFNYGYTF. In nucleotides, the CDR3 is TGTGCCATCAGTGAGGGCTGGGACTTCAACTATGGCTACACCTTC.